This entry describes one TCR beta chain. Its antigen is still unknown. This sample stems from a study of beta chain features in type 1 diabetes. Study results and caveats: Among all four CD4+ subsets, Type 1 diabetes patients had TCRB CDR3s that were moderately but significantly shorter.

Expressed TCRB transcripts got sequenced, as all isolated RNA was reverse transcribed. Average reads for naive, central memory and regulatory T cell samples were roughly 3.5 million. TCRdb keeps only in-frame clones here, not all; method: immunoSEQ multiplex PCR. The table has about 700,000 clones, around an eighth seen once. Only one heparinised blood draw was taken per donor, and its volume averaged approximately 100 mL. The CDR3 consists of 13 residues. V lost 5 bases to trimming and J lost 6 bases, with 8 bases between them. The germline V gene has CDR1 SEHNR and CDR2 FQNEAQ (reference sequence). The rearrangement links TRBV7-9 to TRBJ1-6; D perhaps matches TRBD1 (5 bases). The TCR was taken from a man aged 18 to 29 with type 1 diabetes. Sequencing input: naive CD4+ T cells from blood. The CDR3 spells CASSGQVNSPLHF. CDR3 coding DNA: TGTGCCAGCAGCGGACAAGTTAATTCACCCCTCCACTTT. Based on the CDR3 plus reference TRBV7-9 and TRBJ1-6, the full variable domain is DTGVSQNPRHKITKRGQNVTFRCDPISEHNRLYWYRQTLGQGPEFLTYFQNEAQLEKSRLLSDRFSAERPKGSFSTLEIQRTEQGDSAMYLCASSGQVNSPLHFGNGTRLTVT.